This TCR beta chain was recovered during a study of a mutant IDH1 vaccine in newly diagnosed glioma (dated by TCRdb to 2020 to 2022). In the study overall: Vaccination started 4-6 weeks after radiotherapy alone, or was given together with temozolomide cycles in the groups whose treatment included chemotherapy. The approximately 32 treated patients were around 62% male and about 38% female, with a mean age of roughly 42 years. For exploratory analyses, fewer than 30 treated patients had longitudinal TCRB deep sequencing done wherever samples were available. Prior to enrollment, patients had been given standard therapy consisting of radiotherapy alone, temozolomide alone, or radiochemotherapy with temozolomide, with the combination given to most patients. The week-35 safety follow-up was designated visit V12, and the week-47 end of study was designated visit V13. Peripheral blood was drawn at six visits: V03 (baseline), V05, V07, V10, V12 and V13.

Remarks on this clone: Its antigen is currently not known. The input lacks base qualities; no much larger clone sits a single base away.

Explained via the paper, the time point label denotes: week 35, safety follow-up. A 20-mer mutant IDH1 peptide at 300 micrograms in Montanide made up each vaccine dose, which was injected subcutaneously together with topical imiquimod. Patients were given eight vaccinations, in weeks 1, 3, 5, 7, 11, 15, 19 and 23, which matched visits V03 through V10. Newly diagnosed WHO grade 3 or 4 IDH1-mutant astrocytomas showing loss of nuclear ATRX were present in the donors. The samples were drawn from NOA16, a multicentre, single-arm, open-label phase I trial in Germany that tested a mutant IDH1 peptide vaccine in humans for the first time. Genomic DNA for TCRB sequencing was extracted from EDTA blood using the DNeasy Blood and Tissue Kit. The research as a whole found: Pseudoprogression appeared unrelated to alterations in the top peripheral T cell clonotypes detected by TCRB sequencing. Selection of PBMC samples for TCRB deep sequencing was based on availability. Across multiple MHC alleles, vaccine-induced immune responses were seen in around 93% of patients. It was noted by the authors that analyses of patient blood samples could not be reproduced owing to sample limitations.

V is cut back by 4 bases and J by 2 bases, with 6 bases in the junction unmatched. From cysteine to phenylalanine, the CDR3 is 16 amino acids long. CDR3 DNA is the only sequence kept; it has 48 bases, read in frame from the first base. CDR1 and CDR2, per the germline V gene, are SGDLS and YYNGEE. The library was produced with the immunoSEQ multiplex PCR assay. The hsTCRB Kit was used according to the manufacturer's protocol to amplify rearranged TCR beta chain sequences. Sequencing of TCRB libraries was carried out on an Illumina MiSeq. Concerning the study's data processing: Demultiplexing, trimming and gene mapping were performed with the kit vendor's proprietary platform. The clones in this table, taken by TCRdb from immuneACCESS, are in-frame only. Not every clone is retained; where verified, under half of the shortfall comes from an unresolved V gene, and the cause of the rest is unknown. V and J calls and clone size are those listed in that table; D and trimming were worked out from the DNA. The sample profile shows about 47,000 clones; 88% of them were found once. The top ten clonotypes cover around 5.4% of the sample.

The rearranged segments are TRBV9 and TRBJ2-3, with TRBD2 identical over 11 junction bases. This clonotype was obtained from a woman in her thirties or forties with glioma. Sequences were derived from PBMCs, sampled from a glioma patient whose treatment included an IDH1 peptide vaccine. Here is the DNA: TGTGCCAGCAGCCTCGGGACTAGCGGTTACACAGATACGCAGTATTTT. Translated, it gives CASSLGTSGYTDTQYF.